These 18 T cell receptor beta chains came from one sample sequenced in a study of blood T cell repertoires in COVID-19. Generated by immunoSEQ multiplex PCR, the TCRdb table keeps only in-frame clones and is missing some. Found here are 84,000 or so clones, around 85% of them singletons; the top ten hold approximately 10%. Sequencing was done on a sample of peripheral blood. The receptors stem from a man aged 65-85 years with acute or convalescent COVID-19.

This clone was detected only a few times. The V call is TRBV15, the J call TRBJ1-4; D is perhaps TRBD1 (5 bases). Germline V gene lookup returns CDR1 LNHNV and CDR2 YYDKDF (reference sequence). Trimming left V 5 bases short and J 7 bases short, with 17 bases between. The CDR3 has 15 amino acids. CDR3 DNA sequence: TGTGCCACCAGCGGTCGGAGGGGCTGGGGTGAAAAACTGTTTTTT. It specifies CATSGRRGWGEKLFF.

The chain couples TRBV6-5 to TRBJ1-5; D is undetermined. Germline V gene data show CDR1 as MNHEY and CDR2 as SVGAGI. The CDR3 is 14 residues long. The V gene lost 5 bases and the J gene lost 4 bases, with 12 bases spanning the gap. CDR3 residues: CASSTSLANQPQHF. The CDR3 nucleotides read TGTGCCAGCAGTACATCCCTTGCAAATCAGCCCCAGCATTTT.

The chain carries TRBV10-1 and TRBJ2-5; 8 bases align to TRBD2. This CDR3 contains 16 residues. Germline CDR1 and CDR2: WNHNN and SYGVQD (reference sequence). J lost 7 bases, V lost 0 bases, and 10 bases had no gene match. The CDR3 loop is CASSESAGGPGRTQYF. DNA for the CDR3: TGCGCCAGCAGTGAGTCGGCGGGGGGCCCGGGGCGGACCCAGTACTTC.

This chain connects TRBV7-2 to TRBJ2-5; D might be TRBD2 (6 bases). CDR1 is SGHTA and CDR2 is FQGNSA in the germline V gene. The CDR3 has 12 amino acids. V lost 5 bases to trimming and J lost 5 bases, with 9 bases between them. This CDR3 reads CASSGAGETQYF. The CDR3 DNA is TGTGCCAGCAGCGGTGCGGGGGAGACCCAGTACTTC.

The CDR3 reads CASSPPQGGTYNEQFF. DNA for the CDR3: TGTGCCAGCTCACCCCCACAGGGGGGCACTTACAATGAGCAGTTCTTC. The chain is built from TRBV18 and TRBJ2-1; 8 bases are shared with TRBD1. The ends lost 3 bases at V and 4 bases at J; junction bases unmatched: 8. Germline values: CDR1 KGHSH, CDR2 LQKENI. There are 16 residues in the CDR3. The full variable domain, completed using reference TRBV18 and TRBJ2-1, is NAGVMQNPRHLVRRRGQEARLRCSPMKGHSHVYWYRQLPEEGLKFMVYLQKENIIDESGMPKERFSAEFPKEGPSILRIQQVVRGDSAAYFCASSPPQGGTYNEQFFGPGTRLTVL.

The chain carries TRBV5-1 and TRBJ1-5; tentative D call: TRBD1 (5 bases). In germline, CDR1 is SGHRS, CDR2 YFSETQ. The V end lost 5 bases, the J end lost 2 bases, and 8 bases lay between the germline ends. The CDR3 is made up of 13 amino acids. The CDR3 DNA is TGCGCCAGCAGTGAAGGGGGCAATCAGCCCCAGCATTTT. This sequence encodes CASSEGGNQPQHF. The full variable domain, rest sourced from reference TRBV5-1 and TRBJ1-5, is KAGVTQTPRYLIKTRGQQVTLSCSPISGHRSVSWYQQTPGQGLQFLFEYFSETQRNKGNFPGRFSGRQFSNSRSEMNVSTLELGDSALYLCASSEGGNQPQHFGDGTRLSIL.

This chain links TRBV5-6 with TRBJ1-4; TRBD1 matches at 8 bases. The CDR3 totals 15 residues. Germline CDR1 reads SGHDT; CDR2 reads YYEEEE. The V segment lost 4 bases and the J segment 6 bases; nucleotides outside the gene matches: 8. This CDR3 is CASSTRTGSDEKLFF. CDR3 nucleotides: TGTGCCAGCAGCACCCGGACAGGGTCAGATGAAAAACTGTTTTTT.

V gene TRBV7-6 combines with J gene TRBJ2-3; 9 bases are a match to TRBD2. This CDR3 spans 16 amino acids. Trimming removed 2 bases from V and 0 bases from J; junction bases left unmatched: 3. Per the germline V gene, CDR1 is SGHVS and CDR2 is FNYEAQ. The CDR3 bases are TGTGCCAGCAGCTTAATGGCGGGGGGGAGCACAGATACGCAGTATTTT. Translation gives CASSLMAGGSTDTQYF.

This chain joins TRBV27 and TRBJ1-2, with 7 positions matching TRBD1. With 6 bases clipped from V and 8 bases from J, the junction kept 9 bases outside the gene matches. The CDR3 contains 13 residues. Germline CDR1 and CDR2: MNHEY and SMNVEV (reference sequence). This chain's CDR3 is CASREGGVGGYTF. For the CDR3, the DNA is TGTGCCAGCAGGGAAGGGGGCGTCGGAGGCTACACCTTC.

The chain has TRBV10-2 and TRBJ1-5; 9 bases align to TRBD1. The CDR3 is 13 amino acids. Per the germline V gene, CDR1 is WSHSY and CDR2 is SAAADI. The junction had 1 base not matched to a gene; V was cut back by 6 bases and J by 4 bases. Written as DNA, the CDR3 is TGCGCCAGCAGCGACAGGGGGAATCAGCCCCAGCATTTT. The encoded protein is CASSDRGNQPQHF.

CDR3 sequence: CASSLWDSRGLGYTF. The CDR3 nucleotides are TGTGCCAGCAGCCTTTGGGACAGCCGGGGCTTAGGCTACACCTTC. The V and J genes are TRBV5-5 and TRBJ1-2; 7 bases align to TRBD1. Germline assignment: CDR1 SGHKS and CDR2 YYEKEE (reference sequence). After removal of 4 bases from V and 8 bases from J, the junction contained 14 bases not matched to a gene. The CDR3 is made up of 15 amino acids.

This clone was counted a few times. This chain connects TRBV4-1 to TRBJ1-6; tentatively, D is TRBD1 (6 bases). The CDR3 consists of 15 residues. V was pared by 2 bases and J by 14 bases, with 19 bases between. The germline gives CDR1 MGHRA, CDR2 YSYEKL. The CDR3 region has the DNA TGCGCCAGCAGCCAAATCGGGACATCCTTCTTGGCCCTCCACTTT. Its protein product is CASSQIGTSFLALHF.

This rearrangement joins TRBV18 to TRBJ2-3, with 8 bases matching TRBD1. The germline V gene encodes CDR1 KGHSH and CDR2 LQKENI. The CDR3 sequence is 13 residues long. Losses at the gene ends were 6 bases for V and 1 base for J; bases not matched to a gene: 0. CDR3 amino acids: CASSGQGTDTQYF. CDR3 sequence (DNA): TGTGCCAGCTCGGGACAGGGCACAGATACGCAGTATTTT.

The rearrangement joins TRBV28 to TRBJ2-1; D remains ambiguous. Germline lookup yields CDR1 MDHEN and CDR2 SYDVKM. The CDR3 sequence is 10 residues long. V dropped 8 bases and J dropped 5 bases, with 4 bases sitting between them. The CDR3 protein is CASCNNEQFF. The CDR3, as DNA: TGTGCCAGCTGTAACAATGAGCAGTTCTTC.

CDR3 sequence: CASSSAGTADYGYTF. CDR3 nucleotide sequence: TGTGCCAGCAGTTCGGCCGGGACAGCCGATTATGGCTACACCTTC. V usage is TRBV28 and J usage is TRBJ1-2, with 7 bases identical to TRBD1. Germline V lookup: CDR1 MDHEN, CDR2 SYDVKM. CDR3 length: 15 residues. J gave up 5 bases and V 4 bases, and 10 bases lay outside the gene matches.

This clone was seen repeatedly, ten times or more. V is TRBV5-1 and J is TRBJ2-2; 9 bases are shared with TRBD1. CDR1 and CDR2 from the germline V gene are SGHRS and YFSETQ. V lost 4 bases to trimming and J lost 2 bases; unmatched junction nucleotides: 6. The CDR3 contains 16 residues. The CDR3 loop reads CASSLRQGGNTGELFF. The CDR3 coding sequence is TGCGCCAGCAGCCTCCGACAGGGGGGAAACACCGGGGAGCTGTTTTTT.

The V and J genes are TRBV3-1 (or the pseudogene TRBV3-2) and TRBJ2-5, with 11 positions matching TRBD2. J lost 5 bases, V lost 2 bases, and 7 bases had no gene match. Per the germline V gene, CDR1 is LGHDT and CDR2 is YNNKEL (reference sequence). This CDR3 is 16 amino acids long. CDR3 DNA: TGTGCCAGCAGCCAAACGACTAGCGGGGATCGGGAGACCCAGTACTTC. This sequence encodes CASSQTTSGDRETQYF.

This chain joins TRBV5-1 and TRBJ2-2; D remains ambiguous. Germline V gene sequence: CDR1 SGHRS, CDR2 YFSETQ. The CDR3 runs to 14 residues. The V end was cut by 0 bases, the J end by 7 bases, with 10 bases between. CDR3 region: CASSLASTGGELFF. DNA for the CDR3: TGCGCCAGCAGCTTGGCTAGTACCGGCGGGGAGCTGTTTTTT. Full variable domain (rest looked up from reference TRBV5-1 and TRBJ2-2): KAGVTQTPRYLIKTRGQQVTLSCSPISGHRSVSWYQQTPGQGLQFLFEYFSETQRNKGNFPGRFSGRQFSNSRSEMNVSTLELGDSALYLCASSLASTGGELFFGEGSRLTVL.